These T cell receptor beta chains were read from a single sample in a study of blood T cell repertoires in COVID-19. Profiled with immunoSEQ multiplex PCR; TCRdb holds only in-frame clones, not every one. The repertoire holds about 330,000 clones, with 92% as singletons. Sample: PBMCs or T cells enriched from blood (not recorded which). These receptor sequences come from a woman aged 25 to 39 who had recovered from COVID-19. Both conserved end residues are part of each CDR3. The order of the fields is clone size, D gene, J gene, V gene, CDR3 DNA, CDR3 protein. A D gene is named only where the DNA matches it firmly. A clone size is listed for some rows: how often the clone was seen (once, few, many), or a class if it is expanded.

clone size: -; D gene: -; J gene: TRBJ2-5; V gene: TRBV4-1; CDR3 DNA: TGCGCCAGCAGCCAGAGCCGGGACACGCAAGAGACCCAGTACTTC; CDR3 protein: CASSQSRDTQETQYF
clone size: -; D gene: TRBD1; J gene: TRBJ1-3; V gene: TRBV14; CDR3 DNA: TGTGCCAGCAGACAGGGGGACCCAGATCACTCTGGAAACACCATATATTTT; CDR3 protein: CASRQGDPDHSGNTIYF
clone size: -; D gene: TRBD2; J gene: TRBJ2-7; V gene: TRBV7-2; CDR3 DNA: TGTGCCAGCAGCCCCCATAGCGGGGGATACGAGCAGTACTTC; CDR3 protein: CASSPHSGGYEQYF
clone size: -; D gene: TRBD1; J gene: TRBJ2-6; V gene: TRBV6-2/TRBV6-3; CDR3 DNA: TGTGCCAGCAGTTCGGACAGGGTCCCTGGGGCCAACGTCCTGACTTTC; CDR3 protein: CASSSDRVPGANVLTF
clone size: -; D gene: TRBD1; J gene: TRBJ1-1; V gene: TRBV5-4; CDR3 DNA: TGTGCCAGCAGTACAGGGGGCGCGTACACTGAAGCTTTCTTT; CDR3 protein: CASSTGGAYTEAFF
clone size: once; D gene: TRBD1; J gene: TRBJ1-2; V gene: TRBV11-3; CDR3 DNA: TGTGCCAGCAGCTTAGATCGGGGACAGGGACCGTCAGTCTATGGCTACACCTTC; CDR3 protein: CASSLDRGQGPSVYGYTF
clone size: once; D gene: TRBD2; J gene: TRBJ2-1; V gene: TRBV13; CDR3 DNA: TGTGCCAGCAGTACTATAGGTCCCCGGACTAGCGGGATTTTCCTCAGCTCCTACAATGAGCAGTTCTTC; CDR3 protein: CASSTIGPRTSGIFLSSYNEQFF
clone size: -; D gene: -; J gene: TRBJ2-3; V gene: TRBV11-1; CDR3 DNA: TGTGCCAGCAGCGAGAGGGTCTACGATACGCAGTATTTT; CDR3 protein: CASSERVYDTQYF
clone size: once; D gene: -; J gene: TRBJ2-7; V gene: TRBV20-1; CDR3 DNA: TGCAGTGCTAGTCTCAAAGGGGGATCCTACGAGCAGTACTTC; CDR3 protein: CSASLKGGSYEQYF
clone size: -; D gene: -; J gene: TRBJ2-5; V gene: TRBV21-1; CDR3 DNA: TGTGCCAGCAGCAAACCCTTCGGGGGAGGGAAAGAGACCCAGTACTTC; CDR3 protein: CASSKPFGGGKETQYF
clone size: once; D gene: TRBD1; J gene: TRBJ1-5; V gene: TRBV19; CDR3 DNA: TGTGCCAGTAGACCATCTCCAGGGGGCCGCTCGCCCCAGCATTTT; CDR3 protein: CASRPSPGGRSPQHF
clone size: -; D gene: TRBD1; J gene: TRBJ1-1; V gene: TRBV7-2; CDR3 DNA: TGTGCCAGCAGCTCGACACCCGGGACAGGGGGGGAAGCTTTCTTT; CDR3 protein: CASSSTPGTGGEAFF
clone size: -; D gene: -; J gene: TRBJ2-7; V gene: TRBV14; CDR3 DNA: TGTGCCAGCAGCCTCGGACAGTACGAGCAGTACTTC; CDR3 protein: CASSLGQYEQYF
clone size: -; D gene: TRBD2; J gene: TRBJ2-5; V gene: TRBV10-3; CDR3 DNA: TGTGCCATCAGGGGTAGCGGGGGGTCAAGGGAGACCCAGTACTTC; CDR3 protein: CAIRGSGGSRETQYF
clone size: few; D gene: TRBD2; J gene: TRBJ2-7; V gene: TRBV11-3; CDR3 DNA: TGTGCCAGCAGCTCGCGATTAGCGGGGGGCCCCTACGAGCAGTACTTC; CDR3 protein: CASSSRLAGGPYEQYF
clone size: -; D gene: -; J gene: TRBJ1-1; V gene: TRBV11-3; CDR3 DNA: TGTGCCAGCAGCTTAGAGAGTGGGGGGAGGAACACTGAAGCTTTCTTT; CDR3 protein: CASSLESGGRNTEAFF
clone size: -; D gene: -; J gene: TRBJ1-2; V gene: TRBV7-2; CDR3 DNA: TGTGCCAGCAGTGCTCAGGGTTATGGCTACACCTTC; CDR3 protein: CASSAQGYGYTF
clone size: -; D gene: -; J gene: TRBJ1-4; V gene: TRBV3-1/TRBV3-2; CDR3 DNA: TGTGCCAGCAGCCAAGGGGGGGGGATGGAAGAAAAACTGTTTTTT; CDR3 protein: CASSQGGGMEEKLFF
clone size: -; D gene: TRBD2; J gene: TRBJ2-7; V gene: TRBV10-3; CDR3 DNA: TGTGCCATCACCGCATTGTCGGGAGGCGAGCAGTACTTC; CDR3 protein: CAITALSGGEQYF
clone size: -; D gene: TRBD2; J gene: TRBJ2-3; V gene: TRBV27; CDR3 DNA: TGTGCCAGCAGTATCGCGGGGGGGGAGGCGGATACGCAGTATTTT; CDR3 protein: CASSIAGGEADTQYF
clone size: -; D gene: TRBD1; J gene: TRBJ2-5; V gene: TRBV7-3; CDR3 DNA: TGTGCCAGCAGCTCCACAGGGGGCCTAGAGACCCAGTACTTC; CDR3 protein: CASSSTGGLETQYF
clone size: -; D gene: -; J gene: TRBJ1-5; V gene: TRBV12-3/TRBV12-4; CDR3 DNA: TGTGCCAGCAGTTTACTGCAGGGCGGGCCCCAGCATTTT; CDR3 protein: CASSLLQGGPQHF
clone size: once; D gene: -; J gene: TRBJ2-7; V gene: TRBV5-6; CDR3 DNA: TGTGCCAGCAGCTTGGGACCCCCAGGCCCCTACGAGCAGTACTTC; CDR3 protein: CASSLGPPGPYEQYF